These 28 T cell receptor beta chains came from one sample sequenced in a study of blood T cell repertoires in COVID-19. The data were produced by immunoSEQ multiplex PCR, yet TCRdb's version contains in-frame clones alone and is incomplete. The table records roughly 100,000 clones, roughly 80% of them present only once. What was sequenced was peripheral blood. These TCRs come from an elderly woman with acute or convalescent COVID-19.

This clone appeared a single time. The J gene is TRBJ1-2, the V gene TRBV30; D is perhaps TRBD1 (5 bases). V lost 2 bases and J 6 bases, leaving 7 bases between the germline ends. The CDR3 runs to 11 residues. The V gene's germline CDR1 is GTSNPN and CDR2 SVGIG (reference sequence). The CDR3 protein is CAWSSRDGYTF. The DNA of the CDR3 is TGTGCCTGGAGTTCCAGGGATGGCTACACCTTC.

The V gene is TRBV5-1, the J gene TRBJ1-2; D is uncertain. V was clipped by 1 base and J by 4 bases, with 14 bases between them. This CDR3 contains 15 residues. Germline CDR1 reads SGHRS; CDR2 reads YFSETQ. CDR3 sequence: CASSLNREEGYGYTF. Here the CDR3 DNA reads TGCGCCAGCAGCTTGAATAGGGAGGAAGGCTATGGCTACACCTTC.

This clone was detected only once. The chain joins TRBV5-1 to TRBJ2-5; TRBD2 aligns across 7 bases. The ends lost 4 bases at V and 5 bases at J; junction bases unmatched: 8. This CDR3 comprises 14 residues. Germline loops: CDR1 SGHRS, CDR2 YFSETQ. The CDR3 is CASSLFWGGETQYF. CDR3 DNA sequence: TGCGCCAGCAGCCTGTTTTGGGGAGGGGAGACCCAGTACTTC.

This clone showed up just once. The chain links TRBV7-9 to TRBJ1-6, with D perhaps matching TRBD1 (5 bases). Between the trimmed V and J ends, which lost 1 base and 9 bases, there was a span of 10 bases. CDR1 is SEHNR, CDR2 FQNEAQ, per germline (reference sequence). This CDR3 comprises 14 residues. The CDR3 sequence is CASSLETAPSPLHF. In nucleotides, the CDR3 is TGTGCCAGCAGCTTAGAGACAGCACCTTCACCCCTCCACTTT.

This rearrangement joins TRBV5-4 to TRBJ2-3; 12 bases match TRBD2. Germline CDR1 and CDR2: SGHNT and YYREEE (reference sequence). CDR3 size: 14 residues. Losses at the gene ends were 4 bases for V and 4 bases for J; bases not matched to a gene: 1. The CDR3 DNA reads TGTGCCAGCAGCCTAGCGGGAGGGTCAGATACGCAGTATTTT. This translates into CASSLAGGSDTQYF.

The rearrangement uses TRBV19 and TRBJ2-7; TRBD1 agrees at 11 bases. This CDR3 contains 15 residues. The V gene's germline CDR1 is LNHDA and CDR2 SQIVND (reference sequence). V lost 5 bases to trimming and J lost 4 bases; unmatched junction nucleotides: 7. The CDR3 region is CASSPMGQGGYEQYF. CDR3 coding DNA: TGTGCCAGTAGTCCGATGGGACAGGGGGGTTACGAGCAGTACTTC. Full variable domain (rest looked up from reference TRBV19 and TRBJ2-7): DGGITQSPKYLFRKEGQNVTLSCEQNLNHDAMYWYRQDPGQGLRLIYYSQIVNDFQKGDIAEGYSVSREKKESFPLTVTSAQKNPTAFYLCASSPMGQGGYEQYFGPGTRLTVT.

The CDR3 loop is CASNGNGVNTEAFF. The CDR3 DNA follows: TGTGCTAGTAATGGTAACGGGGTGAACACTGAAGCTTTCTTT. The V and J genes are TRBV12-5 and TRBJ1-1; no clear D. This CDR3 contains 14 residues. Looked up from germline, CDR1 is LGHNT and CDR2 is FRNRAP. V gave up 8 bases and J gave up 0 bases, with 13 bases separating them. Full variable domain (missing parts from reference TRBV12-5 and TRBJ1-1): DARVTQTPRHKVTEMGQEVTMRCQPILGHNTVFWYRQTMMQGLELLAYFRNRAPLDDSGMPKDRFSAEMPDATLATLKIQPSEPRDSAVYFCASNGNGVNTEAFFGQGTRLTVV.

The chain uses TRBV19 and TRBJ1-4; TRBD1 aligns across 9 bases. Germline assignment: CDR1 LNHDA and CDR2 SQIVND (reference sequence). Trimming at V came to 9 bases and at J to 8 bases, leaving 10 bases not matched to a gene. CDR3 size: 14 residues. CDR3 sequence reads: CASSQPGQGEKLFF. The CDR3 coding sequence is TGTGCCAGCAGCCAGCCGGGACAGGGCGAAAAACTGTTTTTT.

J is TRBJ1-5 and V is TRBV5-8; D is ambiguous. This CDR3 has 14 residues. In germline, CDR1 is SGHTS, CDR2 YDEGEE. Trimming pared 3 bases from V and 2 bases from J, leaving 9 bases between. The CDR3: CASSSGQRNQPQHF. DNA for the CDR3: TGTGCCAGCAGCTCTGGGCAGCGCAATCAGCCCCAGCATTTT.

This chain uses TRBV19 with TRBJ1-2; possibly TRBD1 for D (5 bases). The germline V gene has CDR1 LNHDA and CDR2 SQIVND (reference sequence). CDR3 length: 15 residues. V lost 4 bases and J lost 4, with 16 bases in between. In DNA form, the CDR3 reads TGTGCCAGTAGTACTAGGACGAACGGGGGCTATGGCTACACCTTC. It is translated as CASSTRTNGGYGYTF.

This chain joins TRBV9 and TRBJ2-5; 12 positions agree with TRBD1. Germline loops: CDR1 SGDLS, CDR2 YYNGEE. The CDR3 is 17 amino acids. J gave up 4 bases and V 4 bases, and 11 bases lay outside the gene matches. CDR3 protein: CASSTTSGTGGRETQYF. CDR3 nucleotide sequence: TGTGCCAGCAGCACAACTTCTGGGACAGGGGGCAGAGAGACCCAGTACTTC.

The V gene is TRBV5-1, the J gene TRBJ2-3, with TRBD2 identical over 8 bases. The ends lost 3 bases at V and 3 bases at J; junction bases unmatched: 9. Germline V gene lookup returns CDR1 SGHRS and CDR2 YFSETQ. The CDR3 is 16 residues long. The CDR3 is CASSSTGTRSTDTQYF. In DNA, the CDR3 is TGCGCCAGCAGCTCTACCGGGACTAGGTCGACAGATACGCAGTATTTT.

V usage is TRBV12-3 or TRBV12-4 and J usage is TRBJ1-4, with D unclear. CDR3 length equals 11 residues. With 5 bases removed from V and 8 bases from J, the gap between germline ends came to 6 bases. CDR3 DNA sequence: TGTGCCAGCAGTAGAGGGGAAAAACTGTTTTTT. Its protein is CASSRGEKLFF.

The genes are TRBV19 and TRBJ1-6; no reliable D call. The CDR3 spans 15 residues. Between the trimmed V and J ends, which lost 7 bases and 0 bases, there was a span of 10 bases. CDR1 and CDR2 from the germline V gene are LNHDA and SQIVND (reference sequence). The CDR3 spells CASTAGRSYNSPLHF. Written as DNA, the CDR3 is TGTGCCAGTACCGCCGGTCGCTCCTATAATTCACCCCTCCACTTT.

The chain couples TRBV28 to TRBJ1-2, with 9 bases matching TRBD1. CDR3 length: 14 amino acids. Per germline, CDR1 MDHEN and CDR2 SYDVKM. Losses at the gene ends were 2 bases for V and 7 bases for J; bases not matched to a gene: 5. As DNA, the CDR3 is TGTGCCAGCAGTTTACGACAGGGGGTACGTGGCTACACCTTC. Encoded protein: CASSLRQGVRGYTF.

The chain recombines TRBV21-1 with TRBJ1-4. TRBV21-1 is termed a pseudogene. The CDR3 runs 15 residues. The CDR3, as DNA: TGTGCCAGCAGGCACGGGGTATTAACTAATGAAAAACTGTTTTTT. Translation gives CASRHGVLTNEKLFF.

The CDR3 here is CASSLVGSEETQYF. In DNA, the CDR3 is TGTGCCAGCAGCTTAGTCGGCAGCGAAGAGACCCAGTACTTC. The chain is built from TRBV11-2 and TRBJ2-5; D call uncertain. The CDR3 sequence is 14 residues long. The germline V gene has CDR1 SGHAT and CDR2 FQNNGV. V lost 1 base and J 3 bases, leaving 9 bases between the germline ends.

The rearrangement links TRBV3-1 (or the pseudogene TRBV3-2) to TRBJ1-1; the D is unclear. This CDR3 region has 12 residues. Germline V lookup: CDR1 LGHDT, CDR2 YNNKEL (reference sequence). Trimming removed 3 bases at V and 11 bases at J, with 13 bases between. The CDR3 DNA follows: TGTGCCAGCAGCCAGCGGGAGGCTGGGGCTTTCTTT. Encoded protein: CASSQREAGAFF.

This sequence joins TRBV12-3 or TRBV12-4 and TRBJ1-2; tentatively, D is TRBD1 (5 bases). This CDR3 is 13 amino acids long. V lost 6 bases and J lost 2, with 10 bases in between. The CDR3 nucleotides read TGTGCCAGCAGCCTGACAGAGAACTATGGCTACACCTTC. Translated: CASSLTENYGYTF.

This sequence joins TRBV5-6 and TRBJ2-6, with 7 bases lining up with TRBD1. V lost 0 bases, J lost 0 bases, and 6 bases stayed unmatched. The CDR3 length is 18 residues. Germline lookup yields CDR1 SGHDT and CDR2 YYEEEE. The CDR3 DNA sequence: TGTGCCAGCAGCTTGGTGGGCAGGGGGAGCTCTGGGGCCAACGTCCTGACTTTC. Its protein is CASSLVGRGSSGANVLTF.

The chain couples TRBV6-5 to TRBJ2-1; 10 bases match TRBD1. V shed 9 bases, J shed 8 bases, and the junction held 13 bases outside the gene matches. The CDR3 runs to 15 residues. Looked up from germline, CDR1 is MNHEY and CDR2 is SVGAGI. CDR3 bases: TGTGCCAGTTATACATGGGACAGGGGAGGGTATGAGCAGTTCTTC. Translation: CASYTWDRGGYEQFF.

This chain joins TRBV4-1 and TRBJ2-3; D remains ambiguous. V lost 0 bases and J lost 2, with 15 bases in between. The length of the CDR3 is 17 residues. CDR1 MGHRA and CDR2 YSYEKL come from the germline V gene. In DNA, the CDR3 is TGCGCCAGCAGCCAAGATTGGGCAGGCTCCTACACAGATACGCAGTATTTT. Its translation: CASSQDWAGSYTDTQYF.

CDR3 sequence reads: CASSPILLGSGNEQFF. The CDR3 nucleotides read TGTGCCAGCAGCCCAATCCTACTGGGGAGTGGCAATGAGCAGTTCTTC. The V gene is TRBV27, the J gene TRBJ2-1, with D possibly TRBD2 on 5 matching bases. Germline values: CDR1 MNHEY, CDR2 SMNVEV (reference sequence). This CDR3 comprises 16 residues. Trimming took 6 bases from V and 6 from J, leaving 21 bases between them.

The gene calls are TRBV5-6 and TRBJ2-7, with TRBD1 identical over 11 bases. CDR3 length: 14 residues. Germline V gene data show CDR1 as SGHDT and CDR2 as YYEEEE. After removal of 2 bases from V and 5 bases from J, the junction contained 3 bases not matched to a gene. The CDR3 loop is CASSFRTGGHEQYF. The CDR3 nucleotides are TGTGCCAGCAGCTTCAGGACAGGGGGCCACGAGCAGTACTTC.

This clone was recorded only once. This chain uses TRBV6-6 with TRBJ2-5; D is possibly TRBD2 (6 bases). Germline assignment: CDR1 MNHNY and CDR2 SVGAGI (reference sequence). This CDR3 spans 15 amino acids. V lost 4 bases, J lost 6 bases, and 18 bases lay in between. DNA of the CDR3: TGTGCCAGCAGTTTATACGGAGGGCAGACGAAGACCCAGTACTTC. Translation: CASSLYGGQTKTQYF.

The chain links TRBV10-3 to TRBJ2-6, with D tentatively TRBD2 (6 bases). V lost 8 bases and J lost 4, with 9 bases in between. This CDR3 contains 13 residues. Germline V lookup: CDR1 ENHRY, CDR2 SYGVKD. The CDR3 region has the DNA TGTGCCATCGGAGGGTCCGGGGCCAACGTCCTGACTTTC. Its protein product is CAIGGSGANVLTF.

The CDR3 loop reads CASLEFQGNTGELFF. The CDR3, as DNA: TGTGCCAGCTTAGAGTTTCAGGGGAACACCGGGGAGCTGTTTTTT. The chain recombines TRBV27 with TRBJ2-2, with D maybe TRBD1 (5 bases). V lost 8 bases to trimming and J lost 1 base, with 14 bases between them. Germline V CDR1 and CDR2: MNHEY, SMNVEV (reference sequence). This CDR3 has 15 residues.

The V and J genes are TRBV30 and TRBJ2-3; 8 positions agree with TRBD1. V trimming: 1 base; J trimming: 6 bases; junction bases outside the gene matches: 9. The length of the CDR3 is 15 residues. Per the germline V gene, CDR1 is GTSNPN and CDR2 is SVGIG (reference sequence). The CDR3, as DNA: TGTGCCTGGAGTGCAGGACAGGGTCGTTCGGATACGCAGTATTTT. This gives the protein CAWSAGQGRSDTQYF.